Listed below are T cell receptor beta chains from one sample, sequenced in a study of neurological immune-mediated disorders. TCRdb ran MiXCR on the 5' RACE reads and lists one entry per CDR3 protein. In the table there are roughly 100,000 distinct CDR3 sequences, roughly 3.5% of which are singletons. The sequencing sample was made of PBMCs. Receptors originate from a woman aged 18-29 years with multiple sclerosis. The CDR3 runs from the conserved cysteine through the conserved F or W. A D gene is named only where the DNA matches it firmly. Size tells how often a clone was seen (once, few, many) or the class of an expanded clone, and some rows leave it out.

14	.	many	TRBJ2-5	TRBV7-9	CASSLAGGLETQYF	TGTGCCAGCAGCTTAGCCGGGGGCCTTGAGACCCAGTACTTC
14	.	many	TRBJ1-2	TRBV4-1	CASSQEGQSYGYTF	TGCGCCAGCAGCCAAGAGGGGCAGAGCTATGGCTACACCTTC
11	.	many	TRBJ1-1	TRBV20-1	CSASWGTEAFF	TGCAGTGCTAGTTGGGGAACTGAAGCTTTCTTT
14	.	many	TRBJ1-1	TRBV6-5	CASSYSGGNTEAFF	TGTGCCAGCAGTTACTCGGGGGGGAACACTGAAGCTTTCTTT
13	.	many	TRBJ1-4	TRBV5-1	CASRKLQNEKLFF	TGCGCCAGCAGAAAGCTTCAAAATGAAAAACTGTTTTTT
15	TRBD2	.	TRBJ2-3	TRBV6-2/TRBV6-3	CASRPGTSGSGTQYF	TGTGCCAGCAGACCTGGGACTAGCGGGAGTGGTACGCAGTATTTT
18	TRBD1	.	TRBJ2-2	TRBV5-1	CASSLWGQGPKDTGELFF	TGCGCCAGCAGCTTGTGGGGACAGGGGCCCAAGGACACCGGGGAGCTGTTTTTT
15	.	many	TRBJ1-1	TRBV27	CASSLIAGRDTEAFF	TGTGCCAGCAGTTTAATCGCCGGTCGCGACACTGAAGCTTTCTTT
15	.	.	TRBJ2-1	TRBV3-1	CASTATRDSYSEQFF	TGTGCCAGCACCGCGACACGCGACTCCTACAGTGAGCAGTTCTTC
13	.	many	TRBJ2-1	TRBV20-1	CSARIDRHNEQFF	TGCAGTGCTAGGATCGACAGGCACAATGAGCAGTTCTTC
15	.	many	TRBJ2-3	TRBV9	CASSVGVRETDTQYF	TGTGCCAGCAGCGTAGGGGTCAGGGAAACAGATACGCAGTATTTT
11	.	many	TRBJ2-3	TRBV20-1	CSARGGATQYF	TGCAGTGCTAGAGGGGGAGCTACGCAGTATTTT
12	.	many	TRBJ2-7	TRBV7-2	CASSQYRAEQYF	TGTGCCAGCAGCCAGTACCGGGCCGAGCAGTACTTC
15	TRBD1	many	TRBJ2-1	TRBV5-1	CASSSMGQGDNEQFF	TGCGCCAGCAGCTCCATGGGACAGGGTGACAATGAGCAGTTCTTC